A selection of T cell receptor beta chains follows, all from one sample in a study of T cell responses to AZD1222 COVID-19 vaccine. Profiled with immunoSEQ multiplex PCR; TCRdb holds only in-frame clones, not every one. The sample holds over 120,000 clones, around 92% seen once. This sample comprised peripheral blood, obtained on day 0 of AZD1222 vaccination. Receptors originate from an adult in good health. Both conserved end residues are part of each CDR3. The order of the fields is J gene, D gene, V gene, CDR3 protein. A D gene is named only where the DNA matches it firmly.

j_gene: TRBJ2-4
d_gene: -
v_gene: TRBV7-2
CDR3aa: CASSLVTLGGNIQYF

j_gene: TRBJ2-7
d_gene: -
v_gene: TRBV5-1
CDR3aa: CASSLEPGPYEQYF

j_gene: TRBJ1-2
d_gene: -
v_gene: TRBV4-3
CDR3aa: CASSQDLGFSYGYTF

j_gene: TRBJ1-1
d_gene: TRBD1
v_gene: TRBV19
CDR3aa: CAIAQGAGTEAFF

j_gene: TRBJ2-7
d_gene: -
v_gene: TRBV7-2
CDR3aa: CASSLVPSYEQYF

j_gene: TRBJ2-5
d_gene: TRBD1
v_gene: TRBV27
CDR3aa: CASSSLDRGPKQETQYF

j_gene: TRBJ2-2
d_gene: -
v_gene: TRBV4-1
CDR3aa: CASSQFAAVSNTGELFF

j_gene: TRBJ2-7
d_gene: -
v_gene: TRBV10-3
CDR3aa: CAISGTGSYEQYF

j_gene: TRBJ1-6
d_gene: -
v_gene: TRBV4-2
CDR3aa: CASSQEAGLHFSPLHF

j_gene: TRBJ1-6
d_gene: TRBD1
v_gene: TRBV9
CDR3aa: CASSVGPGTGYNSPLHF

j_gene: TRBJ2-1
d_gene: TRBD2
v_gene: TRBV10-3
CDR3aa: CATTGAGGTYNEQFF

j_gene: TRBJ1-6
d_gene: -
v_gene: TRBV27
CDR3aa: CASSPYEQNSPLHF

j_gene: TRBJ2-2
d_gene: -
v_gene: TRBV24-1
CDR3aa: CATSDGGGHSGELFF